These 23 T cell receptor beta chains were sequenced from one sample in a study of T-cell memory formation after mild COVID-19. One entry per CDR3 protein, called by TCRdb with MiXCR from the 5' RACE reads. The data hold some 300,000 distinct CDR3 sequences, with around a fifth observed a single time. Specimen: PBMCs or a T cell subset sorted from them (not recorded which). These receptors originate from a man between 18 and 29 years old who had mild COVID-19 (a few samples of this study predate the infection). Cell type and time point are not known.

This clonotype was detected a few times. The chain couples TRBV21-1 to TRBJ1-5; the table's D call TRBD1 went unverified against the DNA. TRBV21-1 is annotated as a pseudogene. The CDR3 has 15 residues. Written as DNA, the CDR3 is TGTGCCAGCAGCAACTTACGCTCAGGGTACCAGCCCCAGCATTTT. This codes for CASSNLRSGYQPQHF.

The chain links TRBV18 to TRBJ2-5; the match to TRBD1 covers 9 bases. Germline CDR1 reads KGHSH; CDR2 reads LQKENI. With V trimmed by 4 bases and J by 4 bases, 13 bases remained unmatched. This CDR3 has 17 amino acids. The CDR3 here is CASSHTGTGNLRETQYF. The CDR3 region has the DNA TGTGCCAGCTCACACACCGGGACAGGGAATTTAAGAGAGACCCAGTACTTC.

This clonotype has more than one count but fewer than ten. V usage is TRBV12-3 or TRBV12-4 and J usage is TRBJ2-7, with TRBD1 identical over 7 bases. CDR3 size: 14 residues. Trimming cost V 4 bases and J 4 bases; bases outside gene matches: 7. The CDR3 sequence is CASSSRTGAYEQYF. CDR3 DNA sequence: TGTGCCAGCAGTTCACGGACAGGCGCATACGAGCAGTACTTC.

This clonotype turned up a few times. V gene TRBV7-3 combines with J gene TRBJ2-3; 10 bases match TRBD2. Germline V gene sequence: CDR1 SGHTA, CDR2 FQGTGA. Unmatched junction bases numbered 7, after V lost 5 bases and J lost 5 bases. The CDR3 length is 15 residues. CDR3 DNA sequence: TGTGCCAGCAGCAAAAGCGGGGGGGCTGGAGATACGCAGTATTTT. Amino acid sequence: CASSKSGGAGDTQYF.

This clonotype came up a few times. This rearrangement joins TRBV10-2 to TRBJ2-1; 8 bases fit TRBD1. The germline CDR1 and CDR2 sequences are WSHSY and SAAADI. CDR3 length: 14 residues. Losses at the gene ends were 5 bases for V and 8 bases for J; bases not matched to a gene: 8. DNA of the CDR3: TGCGCCAGCAGTCCGGACAGGGTGGACTATGAGCAGTTCTTC. Protein product: CASSPDRVDYEQFF.

In its sample, this clonotype was seen many times. This chain links TRBV18 with TRBJ2-5; D remains ambiguous. V shed 6 bases and J shed 3 bases, with 11 bases lying between them. The CDR3 has 13 amino acids. Germline-derived CDR1 and CDR2 are KGHSH and LQKENI. CDR3 in amino acids: CASSRTIEETQYF. CDR3 in DNA: TGTGCCAGCTCCCGAACTATTGAAGAGACCCAGTACTTC.

This chain uses TRBV27 with TRBJ2-7, with a weak D call TRBD2 (5 bases). V was trimmed by 5 bases and J by 3 bases, leaving 17 bases between them. This CDR3 spans 15 amino acids. CDR1 MNHEY and CDR2 SMNVEV come from the germline V gene (reference sequence). This CDR3 is CASSPEAGRFYEQYF. CDR3 coding DNA: TGTGCCAGCAGTCCCGAGGCGGGTAGATTCTACGAGCAGTACTTC.

This chain links TRBV6-5 with TRBJ2-3; possibly TRBD1 for D (6 bases). The CDR3 is 15 amino acids. The V gene's germline CDR1 is MNHEY and CDR2 SVGAGI. The ends were cut back, 5 bases at V and 4 bases at J, with 16 bases in the middle. CDR3 amino acids: CASSHQGFGSDTQYF. The CDR3 coding sequence is TGTGCCAGCAGTCATCAGGGGTTTGGGTCAGATACGCAGTATTTT.

This clonotype was observed a handful of times. This sequence joins TRBV25-1 and TRBJ2-7, with TRBD1 matching 9 bases. The CDR3 is 16 residues long. V was clipped by 7 bases and J by 4 bases; unmatched bases: 14. From germline, CDR1 is MGHDK and CDR2 SYGVNS. The CDR3 nucleotides are TGTGCCAGCACCCGAAACGTAGGACAGGGGCGATACGAGCAGTACTTC. This codes for CASTRNVGQGRYEQYF.

V usage is TRBV6-5 and J usage is TRBJ1-4; 9 nucleotides agree with TRBD1. CDR3 length: 14 amino acids. Losses at the gene ends were 6 bases for V and 5 bases for J; bases not matched to a gene: 4. Germline V lookup: CDR1 MNHEY, CDR2 SVGAGI. In DNA, the CDR3 is TGTGCCAGCAGCCGGGACAGGGAAAATGAAAAACTGTTTTTT. Protein product: CASSRDRENEKLFF.

This clonotype showed up just once. The J gene is TRBJ1-1, the V gene TRBV5-1; unclear D gene. The CDR3 runs 13 residues. V dropped 0 bases and J dropped 7 bases, with 10 bases sitting between them. Germline CDR1 reads SGHRS; CDR2 reads YFSETQ. The CDR3 sequence: CASSLEGLFEAFF. For the CDR3, the DNA is TGCGCCAGCAGCTTGGAGGGTCTGTTTGAAGCTTTCTTT.

This clonotype was picked up many times. J is TRBJ2-6 and V is TRBV5-1; the D call may be TRBD1 or TRBD2 (5 bases each). Germline V gene sequence: CDR1 SGHRS, CDR2 YFSETQ. Deletions cut 0 bases from V and 0 bases from J, with 7 bases between. This CDR3 spans 16 amino acids. The CDR3 is CASSLGGTSGANVLTF. CDR3 in DNA: TGCGCCAGCAGCTTGGGTGGGACCTCTGGGGCCAACGTCCTGACTTTC.

This chain joins TRBV7-7 and TRBJ2-7, with D perhaps matching TRBD2 (5 bases). Germline V gene lookup returns CDR1 SSHAT and CDR2 FNYEAQ (reference sequence). V gave up 4 bases and J gave up 3 bases, with 19 bases separating them. This CDR3 has 16 residues. The CDR3 DNA follows: TGTGCCAGCAGCTGCGGAAGACGGGAAAAGGTCTACGAGCAGTACTTC. Translated, it gives CASSCGRREKVYEQYF.

V gene TRBV12-3 or TRBV12-4 combines with J gene TRBJ2-5; TRBD2 aligns across 10 bases. V was pared by 3 bases and J by 4 bases, with 8 bases of the junction left unmatched. This CDR3 has 16 amino acids. CDR3 DNA: TGTGCCAGCAGTTTTGGGAGCGGGGGGGCTAGAGAGACCCAGTACTTC. Amino acid sequence: CASSFGSGGARETQYF.

The sample holds a few counts of this clonotype. The CDR3 DNA is TGTGCCAGCACAACGGGACAGGGAGACAATGAGCAGTTCTTC. Protein: CASTTGQGDNEQFF. The chain carries TRBV12-3 or TRBV12-4 and TRBJ2-1; 9 nucleotides line up with TRBD1. The trim removed 7 bases at V and 5 bases at J, leaving 6 bases unmatched. The CDR3 length is 14 residues.

The chain couples TRBV7-9 to TRBJ1-1; D is unclear. Trimming took off 5 bases at V and 11 bases at J, with 12 bases between the two ends. This CDR3 has 11 amino acids. In germline, CDR1 is SEHNR, CDR2 FQNEAQ (reference sequence). This CDR3 is CASSRNPRAFF. DNA of the CDR3: TGTGCCAGCAGCCGCAACCCCCGGGCTTTCTTT.

The V gene is TRBV6-6, the J gene TRBJ1-1; TRBD1 matches at 7 bases. V lost 5 bases and J lost 10; bases outside the gene matches: 4. The CDR3 runs 11 residues. Germline CDR1 reads MNHNY; CDR2 reads SVGAGI (reference sequence). The CDR3 sequence: CASSPQGTAFF. CDR3 sequence (DNA): TGTGCCAGCAGTCCACAGGGGACAGCTTTCTTT.

The gene calls are TRBV4-2 and TRBJ2-3, with no clear D. V lost 0 bases, J lost 6 bases, and 10 bases lay in between. The germline gives CDR1 LGHNA, CDR2 YNFKEQ. CDR3 length: 14 residues. CDR3: CASSQDSSADTQYF. The CDR3 nucleotides read TGTGCCAGCAGCCAAGATAGCTCAGCGGATACGCAGTATTTT.

The rearrangement links TRBV18 to TRBJ1-4; perhaps TRBD1 as D (6 bases). Trimming pared 2 bases from V and 4 bases from J, leaving 14 bases between. Germline CDR1 KGHSH, CDR2 LQKENI. This CDR3 comprises 16 residues. The CDR3 DNA follows: TGTGCCAGCTCACCAACCCACGGACAGCTTAATGAAAAACTGTTTTTT. Encoded protein: CASSPTHGQLNEKLFF.

The chain combines TRBV6-6 with TRBJ2-3, with 10 positions matching TRBD1. The V gene end was trimmed by 6 bases and the J gene end by 1 base; junction bases not matched to a gene: 4. Germline CDR1 is MNHNY and CDR2 is SVGAGI (reference sequence). The CDR3 extends over 15 amino acids. DNA of the CDR3: TGTGCCAGCAGATCCGGACAGGGGGGCACAGATACGCAGTATTTT. It is translated as CASRSGQGGTDTQYF.

The V call is TRBV3-1, the J call TRBJ2-5, with D possibly matching TRBD1 (6 bases). Trimming removed 3 bases from V and 4 bases from J, with 9 bases in between. The germline V gene encodes CDR1 LGHDT and CDR2 YNNKEL (reference sequence). This CDR3 has 13 residues. This CDR3 reads CASSHTGRETQYF. The CDR3, as DNA: TGTGCCAGCAGCCATACAGGGAGAGAGACCCAGTACTTC.

This clonotype was seen a few times. The CDR3 reads CASSYSMVQPQHF. The CDR3 DNA reads as TGTGCCAGCAGTTACTCGATGGTTCAGCCCCAGCATTTT. The rearrangement links TRBV6-2 or TRBV6-3 to TRBJ1-5; no firm D call. V was trimmed by 0 bases and J by 6 bases, leaving 6 bases between them. This CDR3 comprises 13 residues. Germline V gene sequence: CDR1 MNHEY, CDR2 SVGEGT.

This chain links TRBV20-1 with TRBJ1-1; tentatively, D is TRBD1 (5 bases). The germline CDR1 and CDR2 sequences are DFQATT and SNEGSKA (reference sequence). Trimming left V 5 bases short and J 6 bases short, with 19 bases between. This CDR3 is built from 14 residues. CDR3: CSAFDRARGAEAFF. CDR3 coding DNA: TGCAGTGCTTTTGACCGAGCCCGGGGGGCTGAAGCTTTCTTT.